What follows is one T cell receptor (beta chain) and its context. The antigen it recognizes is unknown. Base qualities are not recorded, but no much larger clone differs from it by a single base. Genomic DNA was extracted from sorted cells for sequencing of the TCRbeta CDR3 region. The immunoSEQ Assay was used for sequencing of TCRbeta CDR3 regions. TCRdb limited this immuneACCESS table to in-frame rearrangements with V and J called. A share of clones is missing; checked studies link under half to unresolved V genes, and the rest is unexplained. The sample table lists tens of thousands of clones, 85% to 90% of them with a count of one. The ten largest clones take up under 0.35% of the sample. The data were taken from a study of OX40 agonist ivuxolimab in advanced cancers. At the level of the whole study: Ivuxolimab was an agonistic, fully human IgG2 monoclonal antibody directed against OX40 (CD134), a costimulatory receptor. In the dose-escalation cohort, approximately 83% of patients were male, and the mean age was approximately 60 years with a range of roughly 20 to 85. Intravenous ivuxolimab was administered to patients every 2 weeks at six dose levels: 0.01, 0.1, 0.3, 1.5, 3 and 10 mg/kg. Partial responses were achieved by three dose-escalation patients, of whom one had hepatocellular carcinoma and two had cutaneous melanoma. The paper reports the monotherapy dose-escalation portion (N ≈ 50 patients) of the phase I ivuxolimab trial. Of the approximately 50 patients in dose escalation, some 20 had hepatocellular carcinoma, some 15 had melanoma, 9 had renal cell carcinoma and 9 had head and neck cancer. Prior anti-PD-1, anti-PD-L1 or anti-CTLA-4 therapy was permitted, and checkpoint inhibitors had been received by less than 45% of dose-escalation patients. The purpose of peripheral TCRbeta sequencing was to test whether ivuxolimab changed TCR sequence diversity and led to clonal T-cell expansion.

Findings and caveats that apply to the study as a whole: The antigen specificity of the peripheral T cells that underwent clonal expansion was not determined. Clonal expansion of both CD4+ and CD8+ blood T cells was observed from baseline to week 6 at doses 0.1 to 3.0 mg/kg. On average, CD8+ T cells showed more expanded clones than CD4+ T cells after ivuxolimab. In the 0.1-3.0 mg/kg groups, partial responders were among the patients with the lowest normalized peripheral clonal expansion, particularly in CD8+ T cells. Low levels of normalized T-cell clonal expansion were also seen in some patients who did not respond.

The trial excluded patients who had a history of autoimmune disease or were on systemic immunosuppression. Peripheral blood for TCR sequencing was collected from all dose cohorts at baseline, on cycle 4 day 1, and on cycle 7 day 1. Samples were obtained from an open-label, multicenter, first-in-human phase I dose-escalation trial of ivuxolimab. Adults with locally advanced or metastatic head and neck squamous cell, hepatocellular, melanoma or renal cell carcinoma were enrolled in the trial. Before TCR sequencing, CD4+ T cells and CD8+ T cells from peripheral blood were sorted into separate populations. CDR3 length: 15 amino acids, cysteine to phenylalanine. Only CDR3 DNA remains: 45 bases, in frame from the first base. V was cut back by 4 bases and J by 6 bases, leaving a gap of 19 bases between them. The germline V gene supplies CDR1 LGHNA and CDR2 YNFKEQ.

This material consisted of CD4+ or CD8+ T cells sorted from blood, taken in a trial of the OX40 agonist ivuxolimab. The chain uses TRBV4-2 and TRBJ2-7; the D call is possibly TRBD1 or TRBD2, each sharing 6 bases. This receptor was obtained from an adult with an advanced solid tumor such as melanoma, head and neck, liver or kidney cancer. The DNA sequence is TGTGCCAGCAGCCCCTCCGGAGGGGGTAGGGGCGAGCAGTACTTC. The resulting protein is CASSPSGGGRGEQYF.